The T cell receptor (beta chain) described here comes from a study of CD4 T cells in relation to SARS-CoV-2 and coronaviruses. About this clone itself: Its antigen remains unknown.

Data came from immunoSEQ multiplex PCR; TCRdb stores just in-frame clones and leaves some out. The sample gives about 36,000 clones, under 85% of which show up once; around 21% is in the top ten. The CDR3 has 15 amino acids. The V and J ends lost 4 bases and 5 bases, in that order; junction bases with no gene match: 8. From germline, CDR1 is LGHDT and CDR2 YNNKEL (reference sequence). The sample taken for sequencing was memory CD4+ T cells from PBMCs, cultured in vitro. This chain uses TRBV3-1 (or the pseudogene TRBV3-2) with TRBJ2-1; 7 bases match TRBD2. The source of this sequence is an adult with COVID-19. The CDR3 DNA reads as TGTGCCAGCAGCCCCGGCGTTCTAGCGGACAATGAGCAGTTCTTC. As protein: CASSPGVLADNEQFF.